This T cell receptor (beta chain) came from a study of shared clonotypes between healthy human individuals. The study separated CD4+ cells into CD45RA+ naive and CD45RA-negative memory subsets. The CDR3 extends over 13 amino acids. Trimming took 5 bases from V and 11 from J; bases not matched to a gene: 8. Germline CDR1 MNHNY, CDR2 SVGAGI (reference sequence). Sequenced by immunoSEQ multiplex PCR; TCRdb stores in-frame clones only, minus some. The table includes about 700,000 clones, around 72% detected once. The genes are TRBV6-6 and TRBJ1-4, with TRBD1 identical over 7 bases. This receptor was identified in a woman in her 30s in good health. The source material was memory CD4+ T cells sorted from blood. As for subset: CD45RA-negative fraction. CDR3 DNA: TGTGCCAGCAGTCCAACATCACAGGGGAAACTGTTTTTT. Its protein product is CASSPTSQGKLFF.